The 8 T cell receptor beta chains below come from one sample, sequenced in a study of T cells expressing NK-cell markers. TCRdb reprocessed the 5' RACE reads and keeps a single row for each CDR3 protein, giving no DNA. The sample table includes around 550,000 distinct CDR3 sequences. The material sequenced was blood T cells: a sorted CD56 or NKG2C T cell subset, CD4+ or CD8+ T cells, or bulk PBMC T cells (not recorded which). The receptors were gathered from a man in his late teens or twenties in good health.

The chain carries TRBV27 and TRBJ2-6; TCRdb's assignment of TRBD1 cannot be checked, as there is no DNA. Germline V gene sequence: CDR1 MNHEY, CDR2 SMNVEV (reference sequence). The CDR3 covers 20 residues. The CDR3: CARCPGAWVAGGSGANVLTF.

This chain joins TRBV20-1 and TRBJ2-7; TCRdb outputs TRBD2, but without DNA this stays unchecked. CDR3 length: 16 amino acids. Per germline, CDR1 DFQATT and CDR2 SNEGSKA (reference sequence). CDR3 residues: CSARGLKPGGGYEQYF.

The CDR3 here is CAIGGANTEAFF. This chain joins TRBV6-5 and TRBJ1-1. In germline, CDR1 is MNHEY, CDR2 SVGAGI. The CDR3 extends over 12 amino acids.

The chain carries TRBV24-1 and TRBJ2-3; TCRdb's assignment of TRBD1 cannot be checked, as there is no DNA. The CDR3 is 14 residues long. Germline assignment: CDR1 KGHDR and CDR2 SFDVKD. CDR3 residues: CATSEQGRTDTQYF.

The chain links TRBV20-1 to TRBJ1-2; as DNA is missing, the TRBD1 call by TCRdb cannot be tested. This CDR3 has 15 residues. Germline CDR1 and CDR2: DFQATT and SNEGSKA (reference sequence). The CDR3 here is CSATRRGLPNYGYTF.

The CDR3 here is CASTIQGDETQYF. This rearrangement joins TRBV5-6 to TRBJ2-5; the TCRdb call, TRBD1, lacks DNA for checking. CDR3 size: 13 residues. Germline assignment: CDR1 SGHDT and CDR2 YYEEEE.

The rearrangement joins TRBV5-1 to TRBJ2-1; TCRdb calls TRBD2, which cannot be checked without DNA. Germline V gives CDR1 SGHRS, CDR2 YFSETQ. The CDR3 runs to 16 residues. CDR3 sequence reads: CASSVLAGVNVGEQFF.

CDR3 sequence: CAISESPLMPTEAFF. The chain combines TRBV10-3 with TRBJ1-1. The CDR3 loop spans 15 amino acids. Germline loops: CDR1 ENHRY, CDR2 SYGVKD.